The source of this T cell receptor (beta chain) is a study of T cell responses to AZD1222 COVID-19 vaccine. Findings and caveats of the study: The breadth and depth of Spike-specific TCRs increased once two AZD1222 doses had been given. The donor cohort was predominantly white British with a female majority, and clonal diversity may have been underestimated.

Trimming left V 2 bases short and J 2 bases short, with 5 bases between. The CDR3 has 13 amino acids. Profiled with immunoSEQ multiplex PCR; TCRdb holds only in-frame clones, not every one. Altogether under 150,000 clones are present, about 88% being singletons, with the ten largest covering roughly a sixth. Details on this clone: Its antigen remains unknown.

Sequencing used peripheral blood, obtained on day 0 of MenACWY control vaccination. The chain has TRBV23-1 and TRBJ2-3; D is unresolved. TRBV23-1 is known as an ORF, though its function is uncertain. This receptor was identified in an adult in good health. CDR3 sequence reads: CASSQGSTDTQYF. CDR3 nucleotides: TGCGCCAGCAGTCAAGGCTCCACAGATACGCAGTATTTT.